This T cell receptor (beta chain) originates from a study of identical twins. Findings and limits, study-wide: Zero-insertion analyses might be partly confounded by invariant T cells like MAIT and iNKT. When twins shared out-of-frame alpha sequences, those sequences had excess low generation probability.

Every one of the donors was a healthy Caucasian. As regards this clonotype: Antigen specificity is unknown.

TCRdb used MiXCR to reprocess the 5' RACE reads, holding one entry per CDR3 protein. The repertoire consists of hundreds of thousands of distinct CDR3 sequences, with 8.5% to 9.5% occurring once and the leading ten covering around 0.95%. These same data were also listed under a study on yellow fever vaccine responses in identical twins.

The TCR was taken from a woman between 18 and 29 years old in good health. Source material: PBMCs.

For the CDR3, the DNA is TGTGCCAGCAGTGAAGGGGTATTTGGGAAGTCACTCTACGAGCAGTACTTC. Its protein product is CASSEGVFGKSLYEQYF. The V and J genes are TRBV25-1 and TRBJ2-7; no firm D call. Deletions cut 2 bases from V and 3 bases from J, with 20 bases between. The germline V gene encodes CDR1 MGHDK and CDR2 SYGVNS. The CDR3 runs to 17 residues.